This T cell receptor beta chain was identified in a study of OX40 agonist ivuxolimab in advanced cancers. V was shortened by 1 base and J by 0 bases, with 13 bases between the two germline ends. This CDR3 contains 15 residues. The germline gives CDR1 GTSNPN, CDR2 SVGIG (reference sequence). Produced via immunoSEQ multiplex PCR; TCRdb's table is partial and in-frame only. The data show some 43,000 clones, approximately 87% seen once. Sequencing was performed on CD4+ or CD8+ T cells sorted from blood, taken in a trial of the OX40 agonist ivuxolimab. This TCR came from an adult with an advanced solid tumor such as melanoma, head and neck, liver or kidney cancer. The V and J genes are TRBV30 and TRBJ2-7; unclear D gene. The DNA for the CDR3 is TGTGCCTGGAGTGGGAAGAGGATCCTCTCCTACGAGCAGTACTTC. This sequence encodes CAWSGKRILSYEQYF.